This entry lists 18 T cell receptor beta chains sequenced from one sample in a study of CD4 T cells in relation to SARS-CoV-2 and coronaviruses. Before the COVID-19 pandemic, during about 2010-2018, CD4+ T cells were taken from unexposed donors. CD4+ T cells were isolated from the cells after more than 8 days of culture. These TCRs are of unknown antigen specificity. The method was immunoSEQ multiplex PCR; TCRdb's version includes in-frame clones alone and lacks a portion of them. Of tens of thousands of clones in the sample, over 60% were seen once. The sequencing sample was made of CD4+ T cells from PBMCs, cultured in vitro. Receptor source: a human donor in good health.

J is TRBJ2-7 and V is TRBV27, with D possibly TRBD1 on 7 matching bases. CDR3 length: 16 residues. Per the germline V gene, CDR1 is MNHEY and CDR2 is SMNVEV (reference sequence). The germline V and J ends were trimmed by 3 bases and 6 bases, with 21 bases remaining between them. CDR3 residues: CASSFSGGGAVSEQYF. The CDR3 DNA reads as TGTGCCAGCAGTTTTTCAGGAGGGGGCGCAGTCTCCGAGCAGTACTTC.

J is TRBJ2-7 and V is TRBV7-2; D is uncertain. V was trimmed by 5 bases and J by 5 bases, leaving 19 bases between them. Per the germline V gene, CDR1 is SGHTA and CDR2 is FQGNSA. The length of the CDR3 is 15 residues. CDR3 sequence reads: CASSPPGRWAHEQYF. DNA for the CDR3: TGTGCCAGCAGCCCTCCGGGCCGGTGGGCGCACGAGCAGTACTTC.

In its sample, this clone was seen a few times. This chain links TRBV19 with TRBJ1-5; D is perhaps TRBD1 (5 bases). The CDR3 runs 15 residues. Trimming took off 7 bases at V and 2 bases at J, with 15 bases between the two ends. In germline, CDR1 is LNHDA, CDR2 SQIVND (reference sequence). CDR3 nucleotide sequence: TGTGCCAGTAAGTCCGGGCAGGGTGGCAATCAGCCCCAGCATTTT. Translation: CASKSGQGGNQPQHF.

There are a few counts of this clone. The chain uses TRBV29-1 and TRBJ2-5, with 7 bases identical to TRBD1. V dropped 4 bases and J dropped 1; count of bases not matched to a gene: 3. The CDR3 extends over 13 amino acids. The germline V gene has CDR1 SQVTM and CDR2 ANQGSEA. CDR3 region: CSVARQGQETQYF. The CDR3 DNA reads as TGCAGCGTTGCCAGACAGGGCCAAGAGACCCAGTACTTC.

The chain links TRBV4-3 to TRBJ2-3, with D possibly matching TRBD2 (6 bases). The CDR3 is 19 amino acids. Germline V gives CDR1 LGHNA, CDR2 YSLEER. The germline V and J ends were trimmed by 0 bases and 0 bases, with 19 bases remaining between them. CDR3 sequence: CASSQDPPAGSWSTDTQYF. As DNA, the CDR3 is TGCGCCAGCAGCCAAGATCCACCCGCGGGGAGCTGGAGCACAGATACGCAGTATTTT.

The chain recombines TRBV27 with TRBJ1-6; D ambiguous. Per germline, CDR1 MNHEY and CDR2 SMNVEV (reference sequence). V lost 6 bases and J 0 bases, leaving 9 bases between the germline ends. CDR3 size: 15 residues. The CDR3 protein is CASRGRLSYNSPLHF. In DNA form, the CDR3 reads TGTGCCAGCAGGGGCAGGCTCTCCTATAATTCACCCCTCCACTTT.

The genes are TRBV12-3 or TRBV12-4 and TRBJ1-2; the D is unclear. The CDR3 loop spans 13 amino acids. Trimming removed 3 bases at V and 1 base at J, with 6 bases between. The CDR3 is CASSFGLNYGYTF. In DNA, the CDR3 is TGTGCCAGCAGTTTCGGTCTTAACTATGGCTACACCTTC.

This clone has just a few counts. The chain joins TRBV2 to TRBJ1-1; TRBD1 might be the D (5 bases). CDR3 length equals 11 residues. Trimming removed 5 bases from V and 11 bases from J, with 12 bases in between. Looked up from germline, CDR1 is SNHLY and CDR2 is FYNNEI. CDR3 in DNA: TGTGCCAGCAGTAAGGACATTGAGGCTTTCTTT. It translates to CASSKDIEAFF.

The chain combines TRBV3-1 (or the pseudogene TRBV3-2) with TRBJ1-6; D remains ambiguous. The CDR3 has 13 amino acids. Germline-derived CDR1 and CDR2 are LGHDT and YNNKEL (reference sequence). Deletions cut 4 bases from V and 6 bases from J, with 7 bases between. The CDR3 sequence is CASSPNINSPLHF. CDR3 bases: TGTGCCAGCAGCCCCAATATTAATTCACCCCTCCACTTT.

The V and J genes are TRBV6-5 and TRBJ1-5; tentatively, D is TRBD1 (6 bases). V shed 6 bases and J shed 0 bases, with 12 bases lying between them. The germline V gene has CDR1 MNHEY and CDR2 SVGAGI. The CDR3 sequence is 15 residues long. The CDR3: CASRQGQNSNQPQHF. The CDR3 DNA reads TGTGCCAGCAGGCAAGGACAGAATAGCAATCAGCCCCAGCATTTT.

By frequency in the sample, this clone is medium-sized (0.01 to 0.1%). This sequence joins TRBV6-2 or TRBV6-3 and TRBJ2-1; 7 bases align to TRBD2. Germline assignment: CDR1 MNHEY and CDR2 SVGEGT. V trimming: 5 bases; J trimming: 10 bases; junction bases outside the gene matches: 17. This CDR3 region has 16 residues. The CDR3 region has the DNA TGTGCCAGCAGTCTCCGAGGGGTAGCGGGCCCCAGGGAGCAGTTCTTC. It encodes CASSLRGVAGPREQFF.

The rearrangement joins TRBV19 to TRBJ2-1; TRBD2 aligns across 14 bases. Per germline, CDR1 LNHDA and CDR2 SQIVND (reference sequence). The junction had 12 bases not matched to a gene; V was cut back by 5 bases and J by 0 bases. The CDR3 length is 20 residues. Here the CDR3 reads CASSRGSGTSGSRSYNEQFF. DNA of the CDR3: TGTGCCAGTAGTCGTGGCTCCGGGACTAGCGGGAGTCGCTCCTACAATGAGCAGTTCTTC.

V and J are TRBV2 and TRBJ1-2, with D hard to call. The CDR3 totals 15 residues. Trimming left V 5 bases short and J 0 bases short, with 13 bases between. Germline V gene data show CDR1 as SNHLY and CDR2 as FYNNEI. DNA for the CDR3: TGTGCCAGCAGTCCGAACAATCCGACTAACTATGGCTACACCTTC. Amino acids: CASSPNNPTNYGYTF.

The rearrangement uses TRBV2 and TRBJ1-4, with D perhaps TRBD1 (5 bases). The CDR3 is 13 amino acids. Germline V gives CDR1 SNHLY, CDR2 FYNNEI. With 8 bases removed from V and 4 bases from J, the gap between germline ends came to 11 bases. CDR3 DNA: TGTGCCAGCGGCCGGGGCAGTAATGAAAAACTGTTTTTT. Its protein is CASGRGSNEKLFF. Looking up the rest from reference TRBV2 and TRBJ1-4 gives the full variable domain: EPEVTQTPSHQVTQMGQEVILRCVPISNHLYFYWYRQILGQKVEFLVSFYNNEISEKSEIFDDQFSVERPDGSNFTLKIRSTKLEDSAMYFCASGRGSNEKLFFGSGTQLSVL.

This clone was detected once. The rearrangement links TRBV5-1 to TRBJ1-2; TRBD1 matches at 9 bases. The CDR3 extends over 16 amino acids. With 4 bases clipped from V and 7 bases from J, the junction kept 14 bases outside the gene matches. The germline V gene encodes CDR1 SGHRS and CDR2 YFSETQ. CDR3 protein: CASSVNRDRDLGGYTF. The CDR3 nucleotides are TGCGCCAGCAGCGTTAACCGGGACAGGGATTTAGGTGGCTACACCTTC.

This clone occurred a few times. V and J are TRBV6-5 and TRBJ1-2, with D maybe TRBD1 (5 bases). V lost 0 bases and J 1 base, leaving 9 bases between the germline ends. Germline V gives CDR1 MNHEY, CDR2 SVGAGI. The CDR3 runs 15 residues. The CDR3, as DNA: TGTGCCAGCAGTTACTCCCCGGGACTTAACTATGGCTACACCTTC. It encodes CASSYSPGLNYGYTF.

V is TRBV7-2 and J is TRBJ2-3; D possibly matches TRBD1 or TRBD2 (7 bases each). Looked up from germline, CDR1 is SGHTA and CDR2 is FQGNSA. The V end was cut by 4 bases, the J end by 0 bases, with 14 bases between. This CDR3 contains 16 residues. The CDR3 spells CASSWGGTVSTDTQYF. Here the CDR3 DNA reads TGTGCCAGCAGCTGGGGGGGGACAGTTAGCACAGATACGCAGTATTTT.

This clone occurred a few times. The DNA for the CDR3 is TGTGCCAGCAGCGTTGTGACCTCCTACGAGCAGTACTTC. It codes for CASSVVTSYEQYF. V and J are TRBV2 and TRBJ2-7; unclear D gene. The ends were cut back, 6 bases at V and 0 bases at J, with 9 bases in the middle. The CDR3 runs 13 residues. Germline lookup yields CDR1 SNHLY and CDR2 FYNNEI.